This T cell receptor beta chain was sequenced in a study of T cells in Graves' hyperthyroidism and ophthalmopathy (dated by TCRdb to the late 2010s). Regarding the research as a whole: Peripheral blood samples were taken at the time of initial diagnosis, prior to any treatment. Once sampling was done, hyperthyroidism patients were given methimazole at a starting dose of 30 mg daily, whereas ophthalmopathy patients were given high-dose intravenous methylprednisolone. The study also compared thyroid tissue and blood T-cell repertoires from roughly 6 Graves' hyperthyroidism patients. Prospective prediction of ophthalmopathy was tested in an independent validation cohort of 18 hyperthyroidism patients and 17 patients who later progressed to ophthalmopathy. To identify TCR V-J signatures that set the groups apart, the researchers used a discovery cohort of about a hundred patients, made up of under 45 with Graves' ophthalmopathy and some 60 with stable Graves' hyperthyroidism. According to the paper, TCR Vbeta CDR3 sequencing was carried out on approximately 140 peripheral blood samples, which came from 40 to 45 ophthalmopathy, around 75 hyperthyroidism and approximately 17 progressor patients. The 75 to 100 discovery patients were divided at random into training and test sets in a 7:3 ratio. On the study overall, not on this receptor specifically: Most expanded thyroid clonotypes (frequency above 0.001) were also found in blood, which suggests that blood repertoires may mirror thyroid immune responses. A model built on a 13 V-J signature distinguished ophthalmopathy from stable hyperthyroidism, reaching approximately 89% sensitivity and around 81% specificity in cross-validation and 80%/75% in testing. Sample size was not statistically predetermined, and blinding of investigators to group allocation was not performed. During validation, the model predicted progression to ophthalmopathy a median of approximately 6.5 months ahead of onset, with almost 71% sensitivity and about 72% specificity.

TCR beta CDR3 regions were amplified from RNA transcripts. For the first round of RT-PCR on the TCR CDR3, the HTBI primer set was used together with the Qiagen OneStep RT-PCR kit. Libraries were constructed in a second round of multiplex PCR, after which size selection and purification were performed. Sequencing of the libraries was done on an Illumina HiSeq2000 using paired-end 100 bp reads. In the authors' own workflow: SOAPnuke was used to process the raw data, with reads discarded if the reads contained adapters or uncalled bases, had a mean Phred below 15, or lacked an exact constant-primer or identifier match. COPE v1.2.5 was used to merge high-quality paired reads, and clonotypes were defined as unique nucleotide sequences. MiTCR v1.1 was used to align clonotypes to the IMGT TRBV, TRBD and TRBJ reference segments. Analysis was restricted to V-J combinations with a frequency above 0.0001, which covered about 99% of repertoires. A TCS score was defined as the ratio between F50 (clonal expansion) and ExV (chaos), using BLOSUM62-based TCRdist between CDR3 peptides within each V-J. Welch's t-statistics and random forest reduced roughly 530 V-J features to 13, which were used in a naive Bayes classifier (R e1071). TCRdb took the public reads, trimmed them with fastp at Q25, ran MiXCR for clone calling and kept in-frame beta chains. Entries are consolidated by CDR3 protein sequence, retaining the most common genes and DNA. The V and J calls, along with clone size, are taken from TCRdb and not from the paper's own processing. The sample data list around 540,000 distinct CDR3 sequences, and 15% to 20% of these were observed just once. The ten largest make up roughly 29% of the sample.

The CDR3 has 15 amino acids, counting the end cysteine and phenylalanine. Just the 45-base CDR3 DNA is kept, in frame starting at base 1. V sheds 0 bases and J sheds 0 bases, leaving 8 bases between their ends. The germline V gene encodes CDR1 LGHNA and CDR2 YSLEER. Ophthalmopathy patients had moderately to severely active disease, Clinical Activity Score of at least 3, NOSPECS grade of at least 4, and duration under 3 months. Exclusion was applied to patients with uncontrolled infections, other autoimmune diseases, pregnancy or lactation. Diagnoses were established on the basis of clinical symptoms, serum thyroxine and TRAb, thyroid ultrasound, and orbital computed tomography. Ficoll-Paque density gradient centrifugation was used to isolate PBMCs from around 9.1 ml of fresh peripheral blood. Total RNA was extracted with Trizol reagent, and quality was checked on an Agilent 2100 Bioanalyzer. A remark on this clonotype: Its antigen has not been determined. Base qualities were left out, and no much larger clone turns up one base away.

The chain joins TRBV4-3 to TRBJ1-2, with no confident D gene call. The TCR originated in a woman aged 25 to 39 with Graves' ophthalmopathy. The sequencing sample was made of blood. The nucleotides read TGCGCCAGCAGCCAAGATCCCGGCTCTAACTATGGCTACACCTTC. The resulting protein is CASSQDPGSNYGYTF.